This T cell receptor beta chain was retrieved from a study of CD8+CD57+ T cells in acquired aplastic anemia. General study results and limits: Sharing between patients and controls was observed for roughly 30 CD8+ CDR3 sequences.

This CDR3 has 15 residues. Germline CDR1 reads SGHAT; CDR2 reads FQNNGV. This clonotype was detected a few times. Its antigen is undetermined. The germline gene is not matched at one end of the junction; a read error may be the cause. It was genomic DNA that served as the template for profiling TCR beta VDJ and CDR3. TCRdb passed the reads through MiXCR, listing each CDR3 protein once. The table lists roughly 250,000 distinct CDR3 sequences, roughly 80% of them singletons. Patients sequenced had flow cytometry evidence of CD8+CD57+ cell expansion. Each patient had severe acquired aplastic anemia. The study sampled blood from patients who had received no therapy.

This receptor was obtained from a human donor with aplastic anemia. V and J are TRBV11-2 and TRBJ2-3; TRBD2 might be the D (7 bases). Sample: sorted CD4+, CD8+, or CD8+CD57+ T cells (not recorded which) from PBMCs. The CDR3 reads CVSSLTGGGGDTQYF. CDR3 DNA sequence: TGTGTCAGCAGCTTGACTGGCGGGGGCGGAGATACGCAGTATTTT.